Listed here is a single TCR beta chain. Germline lookup yields CDR1 MGHRA and CDR2 YSYEKL. The CDR3 runs 17 residues. Trimming took 1 base from V and 2 from J; bases not matched to a gene: 2. This sample stems from a study of OX40 agonist ivuxolimab in advanced cancers. As for the study in general: Males comprised 82.7% of the group, whose mean age was roughly 64 years (range about 20 to 79). Three partial responders included one hepatocellular carcinoma patient and two cutaneous melanoma patients.

TCRdb's table, derived via immunoSEQ multiplex PCR, lists solely in-frame clones and lacks some. The repertoire includes about 75,000 clones, 90% of them detected once, and roughly 0.37% sits in the top ten. This receptor was obtained from an adult with an advanced solid tumor such as melanoma, head and neck, liver or kidney cancer. Sequencing was performed on CD4+ or CD8+ T cells sorted from blood, taken in a trial of the OX40 agonist ivuxolimab. The chain is built from TRBV4-1 and TRBJ2-1, with 13 bases matching TRBD2. CDR3 nucleotide sequence: TGCGCCAGCAGCCAAGTTGGGACTAGCGGGACCTACAATGAGCAGTTCTTC. As protein: CASSQVGTSGTYNEQFF.